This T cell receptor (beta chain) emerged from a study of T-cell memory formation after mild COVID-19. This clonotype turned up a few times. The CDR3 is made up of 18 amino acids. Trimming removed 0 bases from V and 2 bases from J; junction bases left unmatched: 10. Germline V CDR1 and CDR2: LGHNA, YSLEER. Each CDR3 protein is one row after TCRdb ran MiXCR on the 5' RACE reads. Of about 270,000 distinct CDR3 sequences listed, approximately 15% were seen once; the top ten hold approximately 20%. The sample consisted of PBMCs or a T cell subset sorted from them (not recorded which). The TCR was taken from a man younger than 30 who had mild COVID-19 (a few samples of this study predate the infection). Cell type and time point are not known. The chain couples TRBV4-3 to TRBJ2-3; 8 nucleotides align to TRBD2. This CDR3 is CASSQDRGTSGLTDTQYF. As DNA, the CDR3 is TGCGCCAGCAGCCAAGATCGAGGTACTAGCGGTCTCACAGATACGCAGTATTTT.